The clone carrying this TCR beta chain was counted between two and nine times. Its antigen is currently unknown. TCRdb processed the 5' RACE reads anew with MiXCR; each CDR3 protein has one entry. Of 750,000 to 950,000 distinct CDR3 sequences in the sample, roughly an eighth were seen once. V dropped 7 bases and J dropped 6; count of bases not matched to a gene: 5. The CDR3 is 14 residues long. Germline V CDR1 and CDR2: MNHNS, SASEGT. The data stem from a study of identical twins. Findings of the study overall: Where out-of-frame alpha sequences were twin-shared, they showed excess low generation probability. Models predicted too little out-of-frame TCR alpha sharing in monozygotic twins.

The data were also submitted as part of a second study, on yellow fever vaccine responses in identical twins.

The sample was PBMCs. The genes are TRBV6-1 and TRBJ1-5; 11 positions agree with TRBD1. This TCR was sampled from a woman under 30 in good health. The CDR3 nucleotides are TGTGCCAGCAAGGACGGACAGGGGGCTCAGCCCCAGCATTTT. Its protein is CASKDGQGAQPQHF.